This T cell receptor (beta chain) was obtained from a study of OX40 agonist ivuxolimab in advanced cancers. Background on the whole study: Ivuxolimab was a fully human IgG2 agonistic monoclonal antibody targeting the costimulatory receptor OX40 (CD134). Of the approximately 53 patients in dose escalation, approximately 20 had hepatocellular carcinoma, approximately 15 had melanoma, 9 had renal cell carcinoma and 9 had head and neck cancer. Partial responses occurred in three dose-escalation patients: two with cutaneous melanoma and one with hepatocellular carcinoma. The paper describes the monotherapy dose-escalation part (N of about 54 patients) of the phase I trial of ivuxolimab. The point of sequencing TCRbeta in the periphery was to test whether ivuxolimab changed TCR sequence diversity and drove clonal T-cell expansion. Prior anti-PD-1, anti-PD-L1 or anti-CTLA-4 therapy was permitted, and approximately 40% of dose-escalation patients had received checkpoint inhibitors. Intravenous ivuxolimab was administered to patients every 2 weeks at six dose levels: 0.01, 0.1, 0.3, 1.5, 3 and 10 mg/kg. A male proportion of 82.7% and a mean age of roughly 55 years, ranging from 23 to 79, were recorded for the dose-escalation cohort.

Overall study outcomes, separate from this receptor: Low levels of normalized T-cell clonal expansion were also seen in some nonresponding patients. On average, CD8+ T cells showed more expanded clones than CD4+ T cells after ivuxolimab. In the 0.1-3.0 mg/kg groups, partial responders had among the lowest normalized peripheral clonal expansion, particularly in CD8+ T cells. At doses of 0.1 to 3.0 mg/kg, clonal expansion of both CD4+ and CD8+ blood T cells was observed from baseline to week 6. The antigen specificity of the clonally expanded peripheral T cells was not determined.

This clone was found once. It has no known antigen specificity. Base quality data are lacking; no much larger clone is found one base away. Genomic DNA was extracted from sorted cells for sequencing of the TCRbeta CDR3 region. The immunoSEQ Assay was used for sequencing of TCRbeta CDR3 regions. TCRdb took this table from immuneACCESS and kept in-frame rearrangements with V and J called. Such tables lack part of the clones; where checked against another copy, unresolved V genes explain under half of the gap, and the rest is unexplained. For this sample there are tens of thousands of clones; approximately 90% appear just once. The top ten clonotypes cover 1.4% of the sample. Patients with autoimmune disease history or receiving systemic immunosuppression were excluded from the trial. In every dose cohort, peripheral blood was drawn for TCR sequencing at baseline, cycle 4 day 1, and cycle 7 day 1. Samples came from an open-label, multicenter, first-in-human phase I dose-escalation trial of ivuxolimab. Adults with locally advanced or metastatic melanoma, renal cell, hepatocellular, or head and neck squamous cell carcinoma were enrolled in the trial. Before TCR sequencing, CD4+ T cells and CD8+ T cells from peripheral blood were sorted into separate populations.

V drops 2 bases and J drops 0 bases, leaving 5 bases in between. Via the germline V gene, CDR1 is SGHRS and CDR2 YFSETQ. From the cysteine up to the phenylalanine, the CDR3 has a length of 13 residues. The read is trimmed to its CDR3 DNA, 39 bases read in frame from base 1. This chain is built from TRBV5-1 and TRBJ1-1; no D gene can be assigned with confidence. The specimen comprised CD4+ or CD8+ T cells sorted from blood, sampled in a trial of the OX40 agonist ivuxolimab. The source is an adult with an advanced solid tumor such as melanoma, head and neck, liver or kidney cancer. The DNA sequence is as follows: TGCGCCAGCAGCTTTGACGTGAACACTGAAGCTTTCTTT. This encodes CASSFDVNTEAFF.